The rows below give T cell receptor beta chains drawn from one sample of a study of T cell responses to AZD1222 COVID-19 vaccine. The method was immunoSEQ multiplex PCR; TCRdb's version includes in-frame clones alone and lacks a portion of them. The table lists some 140,000 clones, roughly 90% of them singletons, with approximately 5.7% in the top ten. Sequences were derived from peripheral blood, sampled on day 0 of AZD1222 vaccination. These receptor sequences come from an adult in good health. CDR3s include the opening cysteine and the closing phenylalanine or tryptophan. D genes are given only for firm matches. Clone size is stated in some rows and not others, as once, few, many or a class when expanded.

TRBV5-4,TRBJ2-5,-,-,TGTGCCAGCAGCTTCCGGAACAGCGGAGAGACCCAGTACTTC,CASSFRNSGETQYF
TRBV5-6,TRBJ1-1,-,-,TGTGCCAGCAGCTTGGGGCAGGTTGAAGCTTTCTTT,CASSLGQVEAFF
TRBV7-9,TRBJ2-2,TRBD2,-,TGTGCCAGCAGCTTTAGCGGGAGTAGGACCGGGGAGCTGTTTTTT,CASSFSGSRTGELFF
TRBV5-5,TRBJ1-6,TRBD1,-,TGTGCCAGCAGCCGGGACAGGGTCTTGGGGGGTTCACCCCTCCACTTT,CASSRDRVLGGSPLHF
TRBV14,TRBJ2-7,TRBD1,-,TGTGCCAGCAGCCGACAGGGGGGTTCCTACGAGCAGTACTTC,CASSRQGGSYEQYF
TRBV27,TRBJ2-3,-,-,TGTGCCAGCAGTTTAGGGACTCTTTTTAGCACAGATACGCAGTATTTT,CASSLGTLFSTDTQYF
TRBV20-1,TRBJ2-7,TRBD2,-,TGCAGTGCTAGTGGCCCTAGCGGAGCATACGAGCAGTACTTC,CSASGPSGAYEQYF
TRBV19,TRBJ2-3,-,-,TGTGCCACCGCTTCAGGGTGGGGCACAGATACGCAGTATTTT,CATASGWGTDTQYF
TRBV9,TRBJ2-1,-,-,TGTGCCAGCAGCGCCACTAGTAATGAGCAGTTCTTC,CASSATSNEQFF
TRBV7-2,TRBJ1-2,-,-,TGTGCCAGCAGCTTTCGCAGGGCCAGCACTAACTATGGCTACACCTTC,CASSFRRASTNYGYTF
TRBV28,TRBJ2-7,-,-,TGTGCCAGCAGTTATCCAGGGTACTCCTACGAGCAGTACTTC,CASSYPGYSYEQYF
TRBV6-5,TRBJ1-2,TRBD1,-,TGTGCCAGCAGTAAGGACAGGGGATCTGCTGGCTACACCTTC,CASSKDRGSAGYTF
TRBV9,TRBJ2-1,-,-,TGTGCCAGCAGCCTAACCCCGGGACGGAACCCCTACAATGAGCAGTTCTTC,CASSLTPGRNPYNEQFF
TRBV19,TRBJ1-1,-,-,TGTGCCAGTCGACAGCTCATGAACACTGAAGCTTTCTTT,CASRQLMNTEAFF
TRBV5-4,TRBJ1-3,-,-,TGTGCCAGCAGCTTGGGTTTTTCGAGCTCTGGAAACACCATATATTTT,CASSLGFSSSGNTIYF
TRBV7-9,TRBJ2-7,TRBD2,-,TGTGCCAGCAGCTTAGGGAGCGGGAGCAAATACTACGAGCAGTACTTC,CASSLGSGSKYYEQYF
TRBV20-1,TRBJ2-7,-,-,TGCAGTGCTAGTTTAATAGGGCCCTACGAGCAGTACTTC,CSASLIGPYEQYF
TRBV28,TRBJ1-1,-,-,TGTGCCAGCAGCCTAGGGGGGATGGGAGGCACTGAAGCTTTCTTT,CASSLGGMGGTEAFF
TRBV11-2,TRBJ2-7,-,-,TGTGCCAGCAGCTTAGGGAGGGGGGCTTACGAGCAGTACTTC,CASSLGRGAYEQYF
TRBV5-6,TRBJ2-5,TRBD1,once,TGTGCCAGCAGCTTCCGGGACAGGGAAGAGACCCAGTACTTC,CASSFRDREETQYF
TRBV12-3/TRBV12-4,TRBJ1-2,-,-,TGTGCCAGCAAACCTCGGGGCTATGGCTACACCTTC,CASKPRGYGYTF
TRBV6-1,TRBJ1-4,-,-,TGTGCCAGCAGTGAATTCAGGGGCTCAACTAATGAAAAACTGTTTTTT,CASSEFRGSTNEKLFF
TRBV2,TRBJ2-1,-,-,TGTGCCAGCAGTGAAATTTGGAGGGAAAGTGAGCAGTTCTTC,CASSEIWRESEQFF
TRBV18,TRBJ1-3,-,-,TGTGCCAGCTCACCGCGGGCCTTGGACTCTGGAAACACCATATATTTT,CASSPRALDSGNTIYF
TRBV28,TRBJ2-1,-,once,TGTGCCAGCAGTTATAGGGGAAATGAGCAGTTCTTC,CASSYRGNEQFF
TRBV18,TRBJ2-1,-,-,TGTGCCAGCCTAAACACTCGGAATGAGCAGTTCTTC,CASLNTRNEQFF
TRBV4-2,TRBJ2-2,-,-,TGTGCCAGCAGCCAAGGTGGCACCGGGGAGCTGTTTTTT,CASSQGGTGELFF
TRBV28,TRBJ1-2,TRBD1,-,TGTGCCAGCAACTCACAGGGGGCTTATGGCTACACCTTC,CASNSQGAYGYTF
TRBV7-2,TRBJ2-4,-,once,TGTGCCAGCAGCTTAGTTCGGGGAGTCAAAAACATTCAGTACTTC,CASSLVRGVKNIQYF
TRBV18,TRBJ1-3,-,once,TGTGCCAGCTCACCAACTCAGGGGCCCAACTCTGGAAACACCATATATTTT,CASSPTQGPNSGNTIYF
TRBV24-1,TRBJ2-6,-,-,TGTGCCACCAGTGATGGGAGTTTCTCTGGGGCCAACGTCCTGACTTTC,CATSDGSFSGANVLTF
TRBV4-2,TRBJ2-5,-,-,TGTGCCAGCAGCCAAGGACTAGGTTCGAAAGAGACCCAGTACTTC,CASSQGLGSKETQYF
TRBV12-2,TRBJ2-7,-,-,TGTGCAAGTCGCTTAGTACGCGAACAGGTTTCCTACGAGCAGTACTTC,CASRLVREQVSYEQYF
TRBV28,TRBJ1-2,TRBD1,-,TGTGCCAGCAGCGAACGACAGGGGGCCGGCTATGGCTACACCTTC,CASSERQGAGYGYTF
TRBV7-9,TRBJ2-7,-,-,TGTGCCAGCAGCCTACTAGGGACCTACGAGCAGTACTTC,CASSLLGTYEQYF
TRBV6-5,TRBJ2-2,-,-,TGTGCCAGCAGTTATAATACAGTGGGGAACGCCGGGGAGCTGTTTTTT,CASSYNTVGNAGELFF
TRBV9,TRBJ2-5,-,-,TGTGCCAGCAGCGTAGGAGTTCCGCGGGGCGGACAAGAGACCCAGTACTTC,CASSVGVPRGGQETQYF
TRBV9,TRBJ1-1,TRBD1,-,TGTGCCAGCAGCGTAGGCCCGAAGACAGGGGGCGTGAACACTGAAGCTTTCTTT,CASSVGPKTGGVNTEAFF
TRBV6-8,TRBJ1-5,-,-,TGTGCCAGCAATCAAACTGGGGAACAGAGATCAGCCCATAGCAATCAGCCCCAGCATTTT,CASNQTGEQRSAHSNQPQHF
TRBV3-1/TRBV3-2,TRBJ1-1,-,-,TGTGCCAGTAAGCGGGGCCACATGAACACTGAAGCTTTCTTT,CASKRGHMNTEAFF
TRBV9,TRBJ2-7,TRBD1,-,TGTGCCAGCAGCGTAGGGGACAGGGGTTGGTACGAGCAGTACTTC,CASSVGDRGWYEQYF
TRBV4-2,TRBJ2-1,TRBD2,-,TGTGCCAGCAGCCAAGTCAGCGGGAGCCACAATGAGCAGTTCTTC,CASSQVSGSHNEQFF
TRBV19,TRBJ1-1,-,-,TGTGCCAGTAGCCGAGACACTGAAGCTTTCTTT,CASSRDTEAFF
TRBV27,TRBJ2-7,-,-,TGTGCCAGCAGTTTCCTTGGGAGGATTTACGAGCAGTACTTC,CASSFLGRIYEQYF
TRBV3-1/TRBV3-2,TRBJ2-7,TRBD2,-,TGTGCCAGCAGCCAGGCCCGGCCTAGCGGGAGATGGGGCTACGAGCAGTACTTC,CASSQARPSGRWGYEQYF